The next 23 T cell receptor beta chains were all read from a single sample in a study of blood T cell repertoires in COVID-19. Sequencing was performed with immunoSEQ multiplex PCR; in TCRdb, only in-frame clones are kept and a portion is missing. The sample shows around 370,000 clones, roughly 90% of them seen only once. The sequenced sample consisted of peripheral blood. The receptors were gathered from a young man with active or convalescent COVID-19.

The chain links TRBV2 to TRBJ2-3, with 8 positions matching TRBD1. The CDR3 consists of 14 residues. The junction had 5 bases not matched to a gene; V was cut back by 6 bases and J by 3 bases. The V gene's germline CDR1 is SNHLY and CDR2 FYNNEI. Here the CDR3 reads CASRTGVGTDTQYF. CDR3 coding DNA: TGTGCCAGCAGGACAGGGGTCGGAACAGATACGCAGTATTTT.

This rearrangement joins TRBV2 to TRBJ2-2; D possibly corresponds to TRBD2 (5 bases). The germline CDR1 and CDR2 sequences are SNHLY and FYNNEI. The CDR3 loop spans 15 amino acids. V was pared by 0 bases and J by 5 bases, with 10 bases between. The CDR3 loop is CASSEARGFTGELFF. The CDR3 DNA sequence: TGTGCCAGCAGTGAAGCACGAGGGTTTACCGGGGAGCTGTTTTTT.

This chain links TRBV3-1 (or the pseudogene TRBV3-2) with TRBJ2-5, with 7 positions matching TRBD2. In germline, CDR1 is LGHDT, CDR2 YNNKEL (reference sequence). The CDR3 loop spans 15 amino acids. The ends lost 4 bases at V and 2 bases at J; junction bases unmatched: 7. This CDR3 reads CASSPLGRAQETQYF. CDR3 nucleotides: TGTGCCAGCAGCCCCCTGGGGAGGGCTCAAGAGACCCAGTACTTC.

The rearrangement uses TRBV4-1 and TRBJ1-1; tentatively, D is TRBD1 (5 bases). Trimming stripped 4 bases from V and 4 bases from J, with 19 bases between. CDR3 length: 16 residues. The germline V gene encodes CDR1 MGHRA and CDR2 YSYEKL. The CDR3 sequence is CASSRPLETGGTEAFF. CDR3 bases: TGCGCCAGCAGCCGCCCCCTCGAAACGGGGGGCACTGAAGCTTTCTTT.

The chain uses TRBV18 and TRBJ1-1; perhaps TRBD1 as D (6 bases). Germline CDR1 KGHSH, CDR2 LQKENI. The CDR3 spans 14 residues. V lost 3 bases and J 3 bases, leaving 11 bases between the germline ends. The CDR3 DNA sequence: TGTGCCAGCTCACCGCGGCAGGGGCACACTGAAGCTTTCTTT. Its translation: CASSPRQGHTEAFF.

V usage is TRBV30 and J usage is TRBJ2-5; unclear D gene. CDR3 length: 10 amino acids. CDR1 is GTSNPN and CDR2 is SVGIG in the germline V gene (reference sequence). With 2 bases removed from V and 9 bases from J, the gap between germline ends came to 7 bases. The CDR3 DNA is TGTGCCTGGAGTCATGAGTCCCAGTACTTC. It encodes CAWSHESQYF.

J is TRBJ2-1 and V is TRBV4-3; D perhaps matches TRBD2 (5 bases). Trimming left V 0 bases short and J 5 bases short, with 11 bases between. Germline-derived CDR1 and CDR2 are LGHNA and YSLEER. This CDR3 spans 15 amino acids. CDR3 protein: CASSQDHRGNNEQFF. CDR3 sequence (DNA): TGCGCCAGCAGCCAAGACCACCGGGGAAACAATGAGCAGTTCTTC.

The genes are TRBV7-2 and TRBJ2-7; D is possibly TRBD2 (6 bases). This CDR3 comprises 14 residues. CDR1 and CDR2 (germline): SGHTA, FQGNSA. Trimming removed 5 bases at V and 0 bases at J, with 11 bases between. CDR3 protein: CASSTVGGSYEQYF. CDR3 bases: TGTGCCAGCAGCACCGTGGGGGGCTCCTACGAGCAGTACTTC.

This clone has a handful of counts. The V gene is TRBV5-6, the J gene TRBJ1-4; a weak D match, TRBD1 (5 bases). V shed 4 bases and J shed 0 bases, with 13 bases lying between them. The CDR3 consists of 16 residues. CDR1 and CDR2 from the germline V gene are SGHDT and YYEEEE. The CDR3 bases are TGTGCCAGCAGCCATACCCCCAGGGCAACTAATGAAAAACTGTTTTTT. It translates to CASSHTPRATNEKLFF.

The chain combines TRBV9 with TRBJ2-1; perhaps TRBD2 as D (6 bases). The CDR3 sequence is 15 residues long. The germline CDR1 and CDR2 sequences are SGDLS and YYNGEE. Trimming stripped 1 base from V and 6 bases from J, with 14 bases between. CDR3 DNA sequence: TGTGCCAGCAGCGTATCCACGGGAGAGATCAATGAGCAGTTCTTC. Its protein product is CASSVSTGEINEQFF.

This chain connects TRBV7-3 to TRBJ2-3; 8 positions match TRBD2. Germline assignment: CDR1 SGHTA and CDR2 FQGTGA. The ends lost 3 bases at V and 1 base at J; junction bases unmatched: 9. The CDR3 consists of 17 residues. CDR3 region: CASSFPLGSGGTDTQYF. For the CDR3, the DNA is TGTGCCAGCAGCTTCCCCCTTGGTAGCGGGGGCACAGATACGCAGTATTTT.

This clone appeared a single time. CDR3 nucleotide sequence: TGTGCCAGCAGTCGATCCGACAGCCTGGTCACTGAAGCTTTCTTT. It specifies CASSRSDSLVTEAFF. The rearrangement uses TRBV6-6 and TRBJ1-1, with D possibly matching TRBD1 (5 bases). The CDR3 spans 15 residues. Germline assignment: CDR1 MNHNY and CDR2 SVGAGI (reference sequence). V was cut by 5 bases and J by 4 bases, with 17 bases left in between.

CDR3 sequence (DNA): TGTGCCAGCAGCCCGGGACTAGAGCAGTTCTTC. Translating it yields CASSPGLEQFF. The chain carries TRBV9 and TRBJ2-1, with TRBD2 identical over 7 bases. Germline V gives CDR1 SGDLS, CDR2 YYNGEE. Germline trimming cut 4 bases from V and 10 bases from J; bases unmatched to any gene: 2. This CDR3 comprises 11 residues.

Only one count was recorded for this clone. The chain employs TRBV6-4 and TRBJ2-1; D is possibly TRBD2 (5 bases). Germline assignment: CDR1 MRHNA and CDR2 SNTAGT. The CDR3 is 15 residues long. Trimming shortened V by 6 bases and J by 5 bases, and 17 bases separated the two germline ends. The CDR3 region is CASSLGSGINNEQFF. The CDR3 bases are TGTGCCAGCAGCCTGGGGTCGGGGATTAACAATGAGCAGTTCTTC.

The sample holds a few counts of this clone. The CDR3 nucleotides are TGTGCCAGCAGCTTAGTCCAGGGGGCCTACAATGAGCAGTTCTTC. This encodes CASSLVQGAYNEQFF. The rearrangement links TRBV11-3 to TRBJ2-1; 7 bases align to TRBD1. Losses at the gene ends were 1 base for V and 2 bases for J; bases not matched to a gene: 2. The CDR3 contains 15 residues. Germline CDR1 SGHNT, CDR2 YENEEA. The whole variable domain, remainder taken from reference TRBV11-3 and TRBJ2-1, is EAGVVQSPRYKIIEKKQPVAFWCNPISGHNTLYWYLQNLGQGPELLIRYENEEAVDDSQLPKDRFSAERLKGVDSTLKIQPAELGDSAVYLCASSLVQGAYNEQFFGPGTRLTVL.

The chain joins TRBV7-2 to TRBJ2-1; 8 bases line up with TRBD2. The CDR3 has 14 residues. Germline V gene sequence: CDR1 SGHTA, CDR2 FQGNSA. V was pared by 4 bases and J by 2 bases, with 1 base of the junction left unmatched. The CDR3 bases are TGTGCCAGCAGCTACGGGGGGGCCTACAATGAGCAGTTCTTC. This gives the protein CASSYGGAYNEQFF.

The rearrangement joins TRBV7-2 to TRBJ2-1; D call uncertain. This CDR3 is built from 13 residues. Trimming took 3 bases from V and 2 from J, leaving 5 bases between them. Germline V gene data show CDR1 as SGHTA and CDR2 as FQGNSA. The CDR3 bases are TGTGCCAGCAGCTTGAGCGCCTACAATGAGCAGTTCTTC. Translating gives CASSLSAYNEQFF.

This clone came up once. The chain has TRBV18 and TRBJ1-5; 8 bases map to TRBD1. This CDR3 has 15 amino acids. Losses at the gene ends were 3 bases for V and 4 bases for J; bases not matched to a gene: 5. Looked up from germline, CDR1 is KGHSH and CDR2 is LQKENI. CDR3 sequence reads: CASSPDRGSNQPQHF. The DNA for the CDR3 is TGTGCCAGCTCACCTGACAGGGGTTCTAATCAGCCCCAGCATTTT. The complete variable domain, with remaining parts taken from reference TRBV18 and TRBJ1-5, reads NAGVMQNPRHLVRRRGQEARLRCSPMKGHSHVYWYRQLPEEGLKFMVYLQKENIIDESGMPKERFSAEFPKEGPSILRIQQVVRGDSAAYFCASSPDRGSNQPQHFGDGTRLSIL.

The V gene is TRBV9, the J gene TRBJ2-7, with 11 nucleotides matching TRBD1. The germline gives CDR1 SGDLS, CDR2 YYNGEE. There are 15 residues in the CDR3. V trimming: 3 bases; J trimming: 3 bases; junction bases outside the gene matches: 5. The CDR3 is CASSAGTGGYYEQYF. Here the CDR3 DNA reads TGTGCCAGCAGCGCCGGGACAGGGGGTTACTACGAGCAGTACTTC. Filled out from reference TRBV9 and TRBJ2-7, the complete variable domain reads DSGVTQTPKHLITATGQRVTLRCSPRSGDLSVYWYQQSLDQGLQFLIQYYNGEERAKGNILERFSAQQFPDLHSELNLSSLELGDSALYFCASSAGTGGYYEQYFGPGTRLTVT.

The rearrangement joins TRBV12-5 to TRBJ2-1; 10 bases agree with TRBD1. Germline-derived CDR1 and CDR2 are LGHNT and FRNRAP. V gave up 6 bases and J gave up 7 bases; unmatched junction bases: 9. This CDR3 is built from 15 residues. The CDR3, as DNA: TGTGCTAGTGGACTGGGACAGGGGCAGTGGAATGAGCAGTTCTTC. The encoded protein is CASGLGQGQWNEQFF.

The chain joins TRBV28 to TRBJ2-7, with D maybe TRBD2 (5 bases). The germline gives CDR1 MDHEN, CDR2 SYDVKM. Trimming pared 5 bases from V and 3 bases from J, leaving 17 bases between. The CDR3 spans 15 residues. CDR3 region: CASSIPRVGFYEQYF. For the CDR3, the DNA is TGTGCCAGCAGTATACCGAGGGTAGGTTTCTACGAGCAGTACTTC.

The DNA of the CDR3 is TGTGCCAGCAGCCAGGGACTAACCCAAGAGACCCAGTACTTC. As protein: CASSQGLTQETQYF. The J gene is TRBJ2-5, the V gene TRBV3-1 (or the pseudogene TRBV3-2); 7 nucleotides match TRBD2. The germline V gene has CDR1 LGHDT and CDR2 YNNKEL (reference sequence). The CDR3 is 14 residues long. The V gene end was trimmed by 3 bases and the J gene end by 1 base; junction bases not matched to a gene: 2.

The CDR3 nucleotides are TGTGCCAGCAGGAGACTAGCGGGAGACGAGCAGTACTTC. It is translated as CASRRLAGDEQYF. This rearrangement joins TRBV3-1 (or the pseudogene TRBV3-2) to TRBJ2-7, with TRBD2 identical over 12 bases. Germline V CDR1 and CDR2: LGHDT, YNNKEL (reference sequence). Unmatched junction bases numbered 2, after V lost 6 bases and J lost 5 bases. This CDR3 spans 13 amino acids.